This is a list of T cell receptor beta chains from one sample in a study of cytomegalovirus exposure and HLA in healthy donors. Here immunoSEQ multiplex PCR was the method, and the copy in TCRdb shows in-frame clones only, minus some. Of about 160,000 clones in the sample, 80% were seen once. Sequenced sample: PBMCs. These receptor sequences come from a woman in her forties or fifties in good health and CMV-seronegative. The CDR3 runs from the conserved cysteine through the conserved F or W. The order of the fields is clone size, D gene, J gene, V gene, CDR3 protein, CDR3 DNA. A D gene is named only where the DNA matches it firmly. Only some rows state a clone size, as once, few, many or a class for expanded clones.

>once|NA|TRBJ2-7|TRBV7-2
CASSSSLIQTGEQYF
TGTGCCAGCAGCTCGTCACTAATCCAAACGGGCGAGCAGTACTTC
>NA|TRBD1|TRBJ1-2|TRBV28
CASSLTGVTGYTF
TGTGCCAGCAGCTTGACAGGGGTGACTGGCTACACCTTC
>NA|NA|TRBJ2-4|TRBV4-1
CASSHIGQTLLAKNIQYF
TGCGCCAGCAGCCACATCGGACAGACCCTTCTAGCCAAAAACATTCAGTACTTC
>few|NA|TRBJ2-7|TRBV5-4
CASSHRQDSSYEQYF
TGTGCCAGCAGCCACCGACAGGATAGCTCCTACGAGCAGTACTTC
>NA|NA|TRBJ2-1|TRBV5-1
CASSLGGALDEQFF
TGCGCCAGCAGCTTGGGGGGCGCTTTGGATGAGCAGTTCTTC
>NA|NA|TRBJ1-1|TRBV27
CASSSGNTEAFF
TGTGCCAGCAGCAGCGGGAACACTGAAGCTTTCTTT
>NA|NA|TRBJ1-2|TRBV23-1
CASGGETDYGYTF
TGCGCCAGCGGGGGGGAGACGGACTATGGCTACACCTTC
>NA|TRBD1|TRBJ2-4|TRBV6-6
CASSPGQGAKNIQYF
TGTGCCAGCAGCCCCGGACAGGGGGCCAAAAACATTCAGTACTTC
>NA|NA|TRBJ2-1|TRBV9
CASSVEEGYNEQFF
TGTGCCAGCAGCGTAGAGGAGGGATACAATGAGCAGTTCTTC
>NA|NA|TRBJ2-1|TRBV2
CASSEAFTSFPYNEQFF
TGTGCCAGCAGTGAAGCGTTCACTAGCTTTCCCTACAATGAGCAGTTCTTC
>once|TRBD1|TRBJ1-3|TRBV29-1
CSARQGTGNTIYF
TGCAGCGCGAGACAGGGGACAGGAAACACCATATATTTT
>NA|NA|TRBJ1-5|TRBV7-9
CASSLGGEGNQPQHF
TGTGCCAGCAGCTTAGGCGGAGAGGGTAATCAGCCCCAGCATTTT
>few|TRBD2|TRBJ2-2|TRBV7-6
CASSSVAGGGPGELFF
TGTGCCAGCAGCTCAGTAGCGGGGGGCGGCCCCGGGGAGCTGTTTTTT
>NA|NA|TRBJ2-7|TRBV28
CASSLWAGSSYEQYF
TGTGCCAGCAGTTTATGGGCCGGGTCCTCCTACGAGCAGTACTTC